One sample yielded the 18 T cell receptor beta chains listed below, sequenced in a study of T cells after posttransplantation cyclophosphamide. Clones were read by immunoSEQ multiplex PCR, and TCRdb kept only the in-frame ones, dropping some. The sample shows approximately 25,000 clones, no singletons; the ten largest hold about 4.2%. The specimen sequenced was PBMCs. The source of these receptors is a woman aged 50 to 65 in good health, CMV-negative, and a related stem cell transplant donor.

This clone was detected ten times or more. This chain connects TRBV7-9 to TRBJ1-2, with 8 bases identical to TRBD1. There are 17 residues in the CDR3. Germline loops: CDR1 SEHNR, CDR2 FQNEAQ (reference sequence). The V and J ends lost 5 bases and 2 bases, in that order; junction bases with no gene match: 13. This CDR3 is CASSPPTGAWGNYGYTF. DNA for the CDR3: TGTGCCAGCAGCCCCCCGACAGGGGCTTGGGGAAACTATGGCTACACCTTC.

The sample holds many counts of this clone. The CDR3 loop is CASRYYGDTGELFF. The CDR3 nucleotides read TGTGCCAGCAGATATTACGGGGACACCGGGGAGCTGTTTTTT. This sequence joins TRBV28 and TRBJ2-2, with D tentatively TRBD2 (5 bases). Looked up from germline, CDR1 is MDHEN and CDR2 is SYDVKM. V was trimmed by 6 bases and J by 3 bases, leaving 11 bases between them. The length of the CDR3 is 14 residues.

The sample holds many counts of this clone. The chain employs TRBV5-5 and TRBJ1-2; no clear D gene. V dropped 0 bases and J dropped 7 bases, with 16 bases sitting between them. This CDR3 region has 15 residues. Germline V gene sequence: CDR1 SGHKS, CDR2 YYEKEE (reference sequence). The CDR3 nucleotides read TGTGCCAGCAGCTTGGCCGAGGGTACTGTTTCTGGCTACACCTTC. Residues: CASSLAEGTVSGYTF. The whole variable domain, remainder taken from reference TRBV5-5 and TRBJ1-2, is DAGVTQSPTHLIKTRGQQVTLRCSPISGHKSVSWYQQVLGQGPQFIFQYYEKEERGRGNFPDRFSARQFPNYSSELNVNALLLGDSALYLCASSLAEGTVSGYTFGSGTRLTVV.

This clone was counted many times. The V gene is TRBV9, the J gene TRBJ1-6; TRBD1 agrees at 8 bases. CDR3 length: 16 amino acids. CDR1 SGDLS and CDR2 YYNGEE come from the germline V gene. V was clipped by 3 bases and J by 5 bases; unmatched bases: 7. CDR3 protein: CASSATGGPDNSPLHF. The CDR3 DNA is TGTGCCAGCAGCGCAACAGGGGGACCAGATAATTCACCCCTCCACTTT. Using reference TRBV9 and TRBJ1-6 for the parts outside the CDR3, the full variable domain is DSGVTQTPKHLITATGQRVTLRCSPRSGDLSVYWYQQSLDQGLQFLIQYYNGEERAKGNILERFSAQQFPDLHSELNLSSLELGDSALYFCASSATGGPDNSPLHFGNGTRLTVT.

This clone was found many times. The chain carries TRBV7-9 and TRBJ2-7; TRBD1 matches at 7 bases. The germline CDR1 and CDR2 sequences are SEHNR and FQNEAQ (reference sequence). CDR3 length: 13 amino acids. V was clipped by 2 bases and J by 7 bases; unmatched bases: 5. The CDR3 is CASSLRQGGEQYF. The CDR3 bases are TGTGCCAGCAGCTTACGACAGGGCGGGGAGCAGTACTTC.

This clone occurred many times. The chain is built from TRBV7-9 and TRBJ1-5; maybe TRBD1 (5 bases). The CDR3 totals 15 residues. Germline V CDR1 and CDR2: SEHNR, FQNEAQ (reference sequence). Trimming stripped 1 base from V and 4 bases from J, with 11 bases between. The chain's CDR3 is CASSLGEGRNQPQHF. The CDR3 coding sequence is TGTGCCAGCAGCTTAGGTGAGGGGAGGAATCAGCCCCAGCATTTT.

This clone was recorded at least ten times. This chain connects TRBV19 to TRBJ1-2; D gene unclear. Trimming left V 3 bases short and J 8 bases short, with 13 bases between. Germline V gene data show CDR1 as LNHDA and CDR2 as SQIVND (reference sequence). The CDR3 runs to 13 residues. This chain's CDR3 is CASSISAGRGYTF. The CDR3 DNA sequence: TGTGCCAGTAGTATCTCGGCAGGCCGGGGCTACACCTTC.

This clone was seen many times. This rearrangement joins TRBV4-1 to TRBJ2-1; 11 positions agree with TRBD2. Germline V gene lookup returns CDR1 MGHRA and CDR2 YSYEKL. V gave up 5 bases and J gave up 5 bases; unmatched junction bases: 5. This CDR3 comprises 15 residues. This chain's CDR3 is CASSFSGRGDNEQFF. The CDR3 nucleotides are TGCGCCAGCAGCTTTAGCGGGAGGGGGGACAATGAGCAGTTCTTC.

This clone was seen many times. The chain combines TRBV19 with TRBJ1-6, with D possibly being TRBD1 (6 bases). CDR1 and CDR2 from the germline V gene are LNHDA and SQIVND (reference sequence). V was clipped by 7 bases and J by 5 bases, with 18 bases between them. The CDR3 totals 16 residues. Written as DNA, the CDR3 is TGTGCCAGTACCGCGCGGTCGGGGACACATAATTCACCCCTCCACTTT. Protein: CASTARSGTHNSPLHF.

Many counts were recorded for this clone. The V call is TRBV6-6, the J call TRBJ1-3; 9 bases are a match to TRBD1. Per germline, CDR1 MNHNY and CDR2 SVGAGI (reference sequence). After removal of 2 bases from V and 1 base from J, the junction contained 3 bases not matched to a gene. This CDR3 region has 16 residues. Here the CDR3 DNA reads TGTGCCAGCAGTTACCCGACAGGGGGTTCTGGAAACACCATATATTTT. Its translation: CASSYPTGGSGNTIYF.

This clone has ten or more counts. DNA of the CDR3: TGTGCCAGCAGCCAGGGACAGGGGTTCAACGCCTACGAGCAGTACTTC. It specifies CASSQGQGFNAYEQYF. The gene calls are TRBV9 and TRBJ2-7, with 10 positions matching TRBD1. V lost 4 bases, J lost 2 bases, and 9 bases stayed unmatched. The germline V gene has CDR1 SGDLS and CDR2 YYNGEE. CDR3 length: 16 amino acids.

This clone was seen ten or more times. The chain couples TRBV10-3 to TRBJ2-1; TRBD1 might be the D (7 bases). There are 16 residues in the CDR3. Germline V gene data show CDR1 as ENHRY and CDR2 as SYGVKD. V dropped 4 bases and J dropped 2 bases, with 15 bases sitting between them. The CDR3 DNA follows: TGTGCCATCAGTGGGGACTCCGGGACAGCCTACAATGAGCAGTTCTTC. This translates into CAISGDSGTAYNEQFF.

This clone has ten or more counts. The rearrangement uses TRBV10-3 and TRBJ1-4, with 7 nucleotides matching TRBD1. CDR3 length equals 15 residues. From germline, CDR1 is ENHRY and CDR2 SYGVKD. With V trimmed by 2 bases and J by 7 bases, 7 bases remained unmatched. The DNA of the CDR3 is TGTGCCATCAGTGAGAACAGGGGCGGCTCTGAAAAACTGTTTTTT. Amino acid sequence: CAISENRGGSEKLFF.

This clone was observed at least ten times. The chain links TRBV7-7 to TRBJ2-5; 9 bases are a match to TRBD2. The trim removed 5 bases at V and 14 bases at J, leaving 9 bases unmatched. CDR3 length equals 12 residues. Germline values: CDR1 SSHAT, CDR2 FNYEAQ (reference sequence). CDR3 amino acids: CASSGAGGRHYF. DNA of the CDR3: TGTGCCAGCAGCGGAGCGGGGGGCCGCCATTACTTC. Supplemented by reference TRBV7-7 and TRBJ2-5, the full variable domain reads GAGVSQSPRYKVTKRGQDVTLRCDPISSHATLYWYQQALGQGPEFLTYFNYEAQPDKSGLPSDRFSAERPEGSISTLTIQRTEQRDSAMYRCASSGAGGRHYFGPGTRLLVL.

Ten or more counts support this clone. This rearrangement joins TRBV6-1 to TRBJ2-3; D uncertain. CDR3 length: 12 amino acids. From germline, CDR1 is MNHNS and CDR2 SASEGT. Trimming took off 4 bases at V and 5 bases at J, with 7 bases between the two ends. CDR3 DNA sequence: TGTGCCAGCAGTGCCACCAGAGATACGCAGTATTTT. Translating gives CASSATRDTQYF.

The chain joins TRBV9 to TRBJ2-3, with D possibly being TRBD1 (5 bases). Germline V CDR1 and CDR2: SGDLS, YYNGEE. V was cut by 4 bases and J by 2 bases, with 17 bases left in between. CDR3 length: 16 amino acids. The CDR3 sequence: CASSPFGAGPTDTQYF. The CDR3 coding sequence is TGTGCCAGCAGCCCCTTTGGGGCAGGGCCCACAGATACGCAGTATTTT. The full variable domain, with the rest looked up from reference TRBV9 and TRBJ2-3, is DSGVTQTPKHLITATGQRVTLRCSPRSGDLSVYWYQQSLDQGLQFLIQYYNGEERAKGNILERFSAQQFPDLHSELNLSSLELGDSALYFCASSPFGAGPTDTQYFGPGTRLTVL.

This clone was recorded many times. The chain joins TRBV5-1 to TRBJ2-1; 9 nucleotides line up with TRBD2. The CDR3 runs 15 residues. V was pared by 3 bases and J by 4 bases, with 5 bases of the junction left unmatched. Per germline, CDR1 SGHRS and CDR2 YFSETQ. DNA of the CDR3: TGCGCCAGCAGCTATAGCGGGGGTGGGTACAATGAGCAGTTCTTC. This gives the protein CASSYSGGGYNEQFF.

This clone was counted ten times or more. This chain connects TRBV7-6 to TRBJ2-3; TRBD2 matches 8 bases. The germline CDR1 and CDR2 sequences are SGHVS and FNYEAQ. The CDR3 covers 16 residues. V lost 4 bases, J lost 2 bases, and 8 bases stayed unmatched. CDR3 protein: CASSSISGVFTDTQYF. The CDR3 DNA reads TGTGCCAGCAGCTCTATTAGCGGGGTATTCACAGATACGCAGTATTTT.